One and the same sample provided the 30 T cell receptor beta chains below, sequenced in a study of OX40 agonist ivuxolimab in advanced cancers. The protocol was immunoSEQ multiplex PCR, while the TCRdb copy is restricted to in-frame clones and leaves out a portion. The sample records some 82,000 clones, around 90% being singletons. The sample in question was CD4+ or CD8+ T cells sorted from blood, obtained in a trial of the OX40 agonist ivuxolimab. The source of these receptors is an adult with an advanced solid tumor such as melanoma, head and neck, liver or kidney cancer.

The chain links TRBV19 to TRBJ1-4; 7 bases map to TRBD1. The CDR3 runs to 15 residues. Trimming removed 7 bases from V and 2 bases from J; junction bases left unmatched: 7. Germline assignment: CDR1 LNHDA and CDR2 SQIVND (reference sequence). DNA of the CDR3: TGTGCCAGTAACGGGCAGGGGGGGACTAATGAAAAACTGTTTTTT. Residues: CASNGQGGTNEKLFF.

This chain joins TRBV29-1 and TRBJ2-6, with D possibly matching TRBD2 (5 bases). Deletions cut 5 bases from V and 4 bases from J, with 9 bases between. CDR1 SQVTM and CDR2 ANQGSEA come from the germline V gene. The CDR3 runs 13 residues. CDR3 sequence: CSVQPGGANVLTF. The CDR3 DNA sequence: TGCAGCGTTCAGCCGGGAGGGGCCAACGTCCTGACTTTC.

The gene calls are TRBV18 and TRBJ2-4; the D gene is possibly TRBD2 (5 bases). Germline CDR1 and CDR2: KGHSH and LQKENI. Between the trimmed V and J ends, which lost 3 bases and 11 bases, there was a span of 14 bases. This CDR3 is 13 amino acids long. CDR3: CASSPPGKGFQYF. The CDR3 coding sequence is TGTGCCAGCTCACCCCCGGGGAAAGGGTTTCAGTACTTC.

This chain uses TRBV4-3 with TRBJ1-4; tentative D call: TRBD1 (5 bases). The CDR3 covers 13 residues. V lost 3 bases, J lost 8 bases, and 10 bases lay in between. Germline V gene sequence: CDR1 LGHNA, CDR2 YSLEER. The CDR3 DNA is TGCGCCAGCAGCCAGGTTACAGGCGAAAAACTGTTTTTT. Translated: CASSQVTGEKLFF.

V is TRBV4-1 and J is TRBJ2-3; TRBD2 might be the D (5 bases). From germline, CDR1 is MGHRA and CDR2 YSYEKL. CDR3 size: 14 residues. Between the trimmed V and J ends, which lost 2 bases and 2 bases, there was a span of 8 bases. The CDR3: CASSQSGNTDTQYF. CDR3 nucleotide sequence: TGCGCCAGCAGCCAATCCGGGAACACAGATACGCAGTATTTT.

This clone was detected once. The rearrangement links TRBV5-1 to TRBJ1-5, with D uncertain. V lost 0 bases and J lost 2, with 6 bases in between. Germline CDR1 SGHRS, CDR2 YFSETQ. The CDR3 consists of 14 residues. The CDR3 nucleotides read TGCGCCAGCAGCTTGGGAGAGGGCAATCAGCCCCAGCATTTT. This gives the protein CASSLGEGNQPQHF. Filled out from reference TRBV5-1 and TRBJ1-5, the complete variable domain reads KAGVTQTPRYLIKTRGQQVTLSCSPISGHRSVSWYQQTPGQGLQFLFEYFSETQRNKGNFPGRFSGRQFSNSRSEMNVSTLELGDSALYLCASSLGEGNQPQHFGDGTRLSIL.

The rearrangement uses TRBV5-4 and TRBJ1-5, with 8 bases fitting TRBD1. The germline V gene has CDR1 SGHNT and CDR2 YYREEE (reference sequence). The J segment lost 9 bases and the V segment lost 3 bases, leaving 2 bases of the junction unmatched. CDR3 length: 12 amino acids. The CDR3 region is CASSSGQGPQHF. The CDR3 DNA follows: TGTGCCAGCAGCTCCGGACAGGGGCCCCAGCATTTT.

V and J are TRBV2 and TRBJ2-7, with 7 positions matching TRBD1. CDR1 and CDR2 (germline): SNHLY, FYNNEI. Trimming cost V 6 bases and J 4 bases; bases outside gene matches: 0. The length of the CDR3 is 11 residues. The CDR3: CASRQGYEQYF. CDR3 DNA: TGTGCCAGCAGACAGGGGTACGAGCAGTACTTC.

V is TRBV19 and J is TRBJ1-4, with D maybe TRBD1 (6 bases). Between the trimmed V and J ends, which lost 5 bases and 3 bases, there was a span of 7 bases. This CDR3 spans 13 amino acids. Germline values: CDR1 LNHDA, CDR2 SQIVND (reference sequence). CDR3 in DNA: TGTGCCAGTAGTGGGGGCGCTAATGAAAAACTGTTTTTT. Translated: CASSGGANEKLFF.

The chain carries TRBV7-9 and TRBJ1-1; the D is unclear. The germline V and J ends were trimmed by 5 bases and 10 bases, with 14 bases remaining between them. In germline, CDR1 is SEHNR, CDR2 FQNEAQ (reference sequence). This CDR3 spans 12 amino acids. CDR3 sequence reads: CASSRIDFGAFF. The CDR3 DNA sequence: TGTGCCAGCAGCAGGATAGACTTCGGAGCTTTCTTT.

The V call is TRBV4-1, the J call TRBJ2-1; weak D call: TRBD2 (5 bases). Germline CDR1 is MGHRA and CDR2 is YSYEKL. V gave up 0 bases and J gave up 2 bases, with 11 bases separating them. This CDR3 has 16 residues. This chain's CDR3 is CASSQDTSGPYNEQFF. The CDR3 DNA is TGCGCCAGCAGCCAAGATACGAGCGGCCCCTACAATGAGCAGTTCTTC.

The gene calls are TRBV11-3 and TRBJ2-1; 9 nucleotides agree with TRBD1. CDR1 and CDR2 (germline): SGHNT, YENEEA. V shed 3 bases, J shed 7 bases, and the junction held 4 bases outside the gene matches. The CDR3 extends over 14 amino acids. The DNA for the CDR3 is TGTGCCAGCAGCTTTCGGGACAGGGTTAATGAGCAGTTCTTC. It yields the protein CASSFRDRVNEQFF. Full variable domain (missing parts from reference TRBV11-3 and TRBJ2-1): EAGVVQSPRYKIIEKKQPVAFWCNPISGHNTLYWYLQNLGQGPELLIRYENEEAVDDSQLPKDRFSAERLKGVDSTLKIQPAELGDSAVYLCASSFRDRVNEQFFGPGTRLTVL.

The chain employs TRBV30 and TRBJ2-7; D is unresolved. CDR3 size: 16 residues. The V end lost 0 bases, the J end lost 9 bases, and 24 bases lay between the germline ends. From germline, CDR1 is GTSNPN and CDR2 SVGIG (reference sequence). The CDR3 DNA is TGTGCCTGGAGTGTGGCAGCCTCAGGCCAAGGTATTGGGCAGTACTTC. Protein sequence: CAWSVAASGQGIGQYF.

The rearrangement uses TRBV19 and TRBJ2-2, with unresolved D. Germline CDR1 and CDR2: LNHDA and SQIVND (reference sequence). The CDR3 is 15 residues long. Trimming left V 6 bases short and J 2 bases short, with 13 bases between. CDR3 region: CASREFRLNTGELFF. The CDR3 nucleotides read TGTGCCAGTAGGGAGTTCCGGCTAAACACCGGGGAGCTGTTTTTT.

This clone was detected only once. This chain joins TRBV28 and TRBJ1-4; 11 nucleotides line up with TRBD1. Germline V gene lookup returns CDR1 MDHEN and CDR2 SYDVKM. The V and J ends lost 3 bases and 8 bases, in that order; junction bases with no gene match: 2. This CDR3 comprises 14 residues. CDR3 in DNA: TGTGCCAGCAGTTTGGACAGGGGGCGAGAAAAACTGTTTTTT. Its protein is CASSLDRGREKLFF. Drawing the rest from reference TRBV28 and TRBJ1-4, the complete variable domain is DVKVTQSSRYLVKRTGEKVFLECVQDMDHENMFWYRQDPGLGLRLIYFSYDVKMKEKGDIPEGYSVSREKKERFSLILESASTNQTSMYLCASSLDRGREKLFFGSGTQLSVL.

Here the CDR3 reads CASSEGQGAGDEQFF. The DNA of the CDR3 is TGTGCCAGCAGTGAGGGACAGGGGGCGGGGGATGAGCAGTTCTTC. The V and J genes are TRBV28 and TRBJ2-1, with 12 nucleotides matching TRBD1. After removal of 5 bases from V and 8 bases from J, the junction contained 7 bases not matched to a gene. CDR1 MDHEN and CDR2 SYDVKM come from the germline V gene. The CDR3 loop spans 15 amino acids.

The chain links TRBV6-6 to TRBJ1-5, with no clear D. Trimming pared 7 bases from V and 7 bases from J, leaving 17 bases between. CDR3 length: 14 amino acids. Germline CDR1 MNHNY, CDR2 SVGAGI (reference sequence). The CDR3 here is CASTIAGNGQPQHF. The CDR3 DNA follows: TGTGCCAGCACCATAGCGGGGAACGGACAGCCCCAGCATTTT.

The V call is TRBV5-1, the J call TRBJ2-7, with TRBD2 matching 11 bases. With V trimmed by 4 bases and J by 0 bases, 3 bases remained unmatched. The length of the CDR3 is 15 residues. Per the germline V gene, CDR1 is SGHRS and CDR2 is YFSETQ. CDR3 sequence reads: CASSLTSGVSYEQYF. The CDR3 DNA follows: TGCGCCAGCAGCCTGACTAGCGGGGTCTCCTACGAGCAGTACTTC.

The chain joins TRBV2 to TRBJ1-1; D gene unclear. With 3 bases removed from V and 0 bases from J, the gap between germline ends came to 8 bases. The germline V gene encodes CDR1 SNHLY and CDR2 FYNNEI. This CDR3 region has 14 residues. CDR3 region: CASSDEGLNTEAFF. For the CDR3, the DNA is TGTGCCAGCAGTGATGAGGGTCTGAACACTGAAGCTTTCTTT. Full variable domain (missing parts from reference TRBV2 and TRBJ1-1): EPEVTQTPSHQVTQMGQEVILRCVPISNHLYFYWYRQILGQKVEFLVSFYNNEISEKSEIFDDQFSVERPDGSNFTLKIRSTKLEDSAMYFCASSDEGLNTEAFFGQGTRLTVV.

This clone was seen once. The genes are TRBV7-6 and TRBJ2-5, with 8 bases aligning to TRBD1. This CDR3 is built from 15 residues. From germline, CDR1 is SGHVS and CDR2 FNYEAQ. Losses at the gene ends were 5 bases for V and 4 bases for J; bases not matched to a gene: 9. As DNA, the CDR3 is TGTGCCAGCAGCCTAGGACAGGGCGGAGGAGAGACCCAGTACTTC. Its protein is CASSLGQGGGETQYF.

This rearrangement joins TRBV27 to TRBJ2-7; D gene unclear. This CDR3 comprises 18 residues. Per the germline V gene, CDR1 is MNHEY and CDR2 is SMNVEV (reference sequence). V lost 0 bases, J lost 5 bases, and 23 bases lay in between. The CDR3 reads CASSLSSSFLGRIDEQYF. DNA of the CDR3: TGTGCCAGCAGTTTATCCTCCTCCTTTCTGGGTAGGATCGACGAGCAGTACTTC.

V and J are TRBV19 and TRBJ1-5, with D maybe TRBD1 (5 bases). This CDR3 contains 16 residues. V lost 3 bases and J 2 bases, leaving 14 bases between the germline ends. Germline assignment: CDR1 LNHDA and CDR2 SQIVND (reference sequence). CDR3 DNA sequence: TGTGCCAGTAGTATCGCGGAAGGGGCGGGCAATCAGCCCCAGCATTTT. It yields the protein CASSIAEGAGNQPQHF.

Only one count was recorded for this clone. The chain is built from TRBV30 and TRBJ2-5; D is tentatively TRBD1 or TRBD2 (5 bases each). Trimming left V 0 bases short and J 4 bases short, with 6 bases between. Germline CDR1 is GTSNPN and CDR2 is SVGIG (reference sequence). This CDR3 region has 12 residues. For the CDR3, the DNA is TGTGCCTGGAGTGTGAGGGGAGAGACCCAGTACTTC. Translating it yields CAWSVRGETQYF.

The CDR3 coding sequence is TGTGCCAGCAGCACCAGACAGGGGGGACAAGAAAAACTGTTTTTT. This sequence encodes CASSTRQGGQEKLFF. J is TRBJ1-4 and V is TRBV7-6; 9 bases agree with TRBD1. CDR3 length equals 15 residues. Germline CDR1 and CDR2: SGHVS and FNYEAQ. The V and J ends lost 5 bases and 8 bases, in that order; junction bases with no gene match: 9.

This clone appeared once. The gene calls are TRBV4-2 and TRBJ1-4; 8 positions match TRBD1. This CDR3 comprises 14 residues. The ends lost 6 bases at V and 7 bases at J; junction bases unmatched: 7. Per germline, CDR1 LGHNA and CDR2 YNFKEQ. The CDR3 DNA reads TGTGCCAGCAGACTCCAGGGGGCGGGTGAAAAACTGTTTTTT. Encoded protein: CASRLQGAGEKLFF.

This clone was seen once. The rearrangement uses TRBV5-1 and TRBJ2-7; possibly TRBD1 for D (6 bases). V lost 2 bases to trimming and J lost 1 base, with 13 bases between them. Germline V lookup: CDR1 SGHRS, CDR2 YFSETQ. The CDR3 has 15 residues. This CDR3 reads CASSFGGTVSYEQYF. The CDR3 DNA reads TGCGCCAGCAGCTTTGGGGGCACCGTTTCCTACGAGCAGTACTTC.

The V gene is TRBV28, the J gene TRBJ2-1; 7 nucleotides align to TRBD2. CDR3 length: 15 residues. V dropped 6 bases and J dropped 7; count of bases not matched to a gene: 12. The germline CDR1 and CDR2 sequences are MDHEN and SYDVKM. For the CDR3, the DNA is TGTGCCAGCAGCGATGGCGGGAGTCCGAGGAATGAGCAGTTCTTC. Encoded protein: CASSDGGSPRNEQFF.

The chain employs TRBV7-9 and TRBJ2-3; D remains ambiguous. Germline CDR1 and CDR2: SEHNR and FQNEAQ (reference sequence). The CDR3 sequence is 12 residues long. V dropped 7 bases and J dropped 6 bases, with 11 bases sitting between them. CDR3 region: CASNLEGDTQYF. In DNA form, the CDR3 reads TGTGCCAGCAATCTCGAAGGTGATACGCAGTATTTT. The complete variable domain, with remaining parts taken from reference TRBV7-9 and TRBJ2-3, reads DTGVSQNPRHKITKRGQNVTFRCDPISEHNRLYWYRQTLGQGPEFLTYFQNEAQLEKSRLLSDRFSAERPKGSFSTLEIQRTEQGDSAMYLCASNLEGDTQYFGPGTRLTVL.

This clone appeared a single time. V and J are TRBV7-9 and TRBJ2-5, with TRBD1 as a possible D gene (5 bases). Germline CDR1 is SEHNR and CDR2 is FQNEAQ (reference sequence). V was clipped by 4 bases and J by 3 bases, with 12 bases between them. The CDR3 runs to 14 residues. CDR3 loop: CASSYWGLEETQYF. CDR3 bases: TGTGCCAGCAGCTATTGGGGCTTGGAAGAGACCCAGTACTTC. Looking up the rest from reference TRBV7-9 and TRBJ2-5 gives the full variable domain: DTGVSQNPRHKITKRGQNVTFRCDPISEHNRLYWYRQTLGQGPEFLTYFQNEAQLEKSRLLSDRFSAERPKGSFSTLEIQRTEQGDSAMYLCASSYWGLEETQYFGPGTRLLVL.

V gene TRBV5-5 combines with J gene TRBJ2-3, with TRBD2 identical over 7 bases. CDR1 and CDR2 (germline): SGHKS, YYEKEE (reference sequence). V shed 2 bases and J 7 bases; nucleotides not matched to a gene: 16. CDR3 length equals 17 residues. CDR3 coding DNA: TGTGCCAGCAGCTTAAACCACGGGTGGGAGGGCCGATATACGCAGTATTTT. This gives the protein CASSLNHGWEGRYTQYF.